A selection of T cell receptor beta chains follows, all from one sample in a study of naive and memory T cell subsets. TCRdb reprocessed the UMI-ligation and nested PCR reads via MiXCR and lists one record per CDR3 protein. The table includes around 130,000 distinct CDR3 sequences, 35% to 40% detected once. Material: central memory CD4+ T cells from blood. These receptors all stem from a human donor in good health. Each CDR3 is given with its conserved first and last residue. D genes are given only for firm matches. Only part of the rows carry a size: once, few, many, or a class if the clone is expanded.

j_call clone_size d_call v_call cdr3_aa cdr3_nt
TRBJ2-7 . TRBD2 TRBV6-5 CASSYGLGAGGHEQYF TGTGCCAGCAGTTACGGATTGGGGGCGGGAGGCCACGAGCAGTACTTC
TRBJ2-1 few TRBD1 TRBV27 CASRTGAGREQFF TGTGCCAGTAGGACAGGGGCAGGGCGTGAGCAGTTCTTC
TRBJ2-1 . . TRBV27 CASSSSRREQFF TGTGCCAGCAGTTCCTCAAGGCGGGAGCAGTTCTTC
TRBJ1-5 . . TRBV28 CASSLLGTTNQPQHF TGTGCCAGCAGTTTATTAGGGACAACCAATCAGCCCCAGCATTTT
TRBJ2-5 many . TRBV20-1 CSASLPGHGGTQYF TGCAGTGCTAGTCTCCCCGGACACGGAGGGACCCAGTACTTC
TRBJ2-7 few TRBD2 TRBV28 CATVQRPSGSFSYEQYF TGTGCCACAGTGCAGAGGCCTAGCGGGAGTTTTTCCTACGAGCAGTACTTC
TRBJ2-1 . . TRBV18 CASSPSSGIGEQFF TGTGCCAGCTCACCCAGTTCAGGGATCGGTGAGCAGTTCTTC
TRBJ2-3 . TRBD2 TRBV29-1 CSVAGTSGRESTDTQYF TGCAGCGTTGCTGGGACTAGCGGGAGGGAAAGCACAGATACGCAGTATTTT
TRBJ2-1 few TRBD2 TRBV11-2 CASLRAGDNEQFF TGTGCCAGCTTGCGGGCGGGGGACAATGAGCAGTTCTTC
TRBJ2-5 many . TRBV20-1 CSASLDGRGITQYF TGCAGTGCTAGCCTGGATGGCCGTGGTATAACCCAGTACTTC
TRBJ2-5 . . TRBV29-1 CSVEQGGETQYF TGCAGCGTTGAACAGGGGGGAGAGACCCAGTACTTC
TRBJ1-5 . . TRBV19 CASSMMGAQRNQPQHF TGTGCCAGTAGTATGATGGGTGCACAGAGAAATCAGCCCCAGCATTTT
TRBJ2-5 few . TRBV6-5 CASRHMETQYF TGTGCCAGCAGACATATGGAGACCCAGTACTTC
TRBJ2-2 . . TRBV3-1 CASSQYAATGELFF TGTGCCAGCAGCCAATATGCGGCGACCGGGGAGCTGTTTTTT
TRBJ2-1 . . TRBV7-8 CASSSGPGRSHEQFF TGTGCCAGCAGCTCTGGCCCGGGACGTAGCCATGAGCAGTTCTTC
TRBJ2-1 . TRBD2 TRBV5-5 CASSFYRVGGGEQFF TGTGCCAGCAGCTTCTACAGGGTCGGGGGGGGTGAGCAGTTCTTC
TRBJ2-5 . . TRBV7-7 CASSPGRLAQETQYF TGTGCCAGCAGCCCAGGGCGCCTAGCCCAAGAGACCCAGTACTTC
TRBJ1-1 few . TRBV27 CASSLSIWVTEAFF TGTGCCAGCAGTTTATCTATTTGGGTCACTGAAGCTTTCTTT
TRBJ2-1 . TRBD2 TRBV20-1 CSARVSGSLYNEQFF TGCAGTGCTAGAGTTAGCGGGAGCTTATACAATGAGCAGTTCTTC
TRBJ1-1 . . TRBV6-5 CASRHRDATEAFF TGTGCCAGCAGACACAGGGACGCGACTGAAGCTTTCTTT
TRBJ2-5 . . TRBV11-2 CASSFFEGAVLETQYF TGTGCCAGCAGTTTTTTCGAGGGAGCGGTTTTGGAGACCCAGTACTTC
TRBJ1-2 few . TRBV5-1 CASSSGNYGDTF TGCGCCAGCAGTAGTGGCAACTATGGGGACACCTTC
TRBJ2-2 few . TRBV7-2 CASSFTTGELFF TGTGCCAGCAGCTTTACCACCGGGGAGCTGTTTTTT
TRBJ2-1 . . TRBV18 CASSPVRQVSSSGLNYNEQFF TGTGCCAGCTCACCTGTACGACAGGTCTCGTCCAGTGGGCTTAACTACAATGAGCAGTTCTTC
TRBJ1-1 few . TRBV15 CATSRLLMNTEAFF TGTGCCACCAGCAGACTATTGATGAACACTGAAGCTTTCTTT
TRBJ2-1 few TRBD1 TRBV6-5 CASSYSKTLTGGRGNEQFF TGTGCCAGCAGTTACTCGAAAACGCTGACAGGGGGCCGTGGCAATGAGCAGTTCTTC
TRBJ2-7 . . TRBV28 CASSLLVPNYEQYF TGTGCCAGCAGTTTACTAGTACCGAACTACGAGCAGTACTTC
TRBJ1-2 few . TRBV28 CASRLRRGTNYGYTF TGTGCCAGCAGGCTAAGGCGGGGGACTAACTATGGCTACACCTTC
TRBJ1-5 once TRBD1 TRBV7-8 CASSLASHRGVLNQPQHF TGTGCCAGCAGCTTAGCGTCCCACAGGGGAGTTTTGAATCAGCCCCAGCATTTT
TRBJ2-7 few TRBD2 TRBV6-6 CATTGGYEQYF TGTGCCACCACGGGGGGGTACGAGCAGTACTTC
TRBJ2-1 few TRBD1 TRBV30 CAWSGTGVNEQFF TGTGCCTGGAGTGGGACAGGTGTCAATGAGCAGTTCTTC
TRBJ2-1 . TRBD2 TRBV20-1 CSAATSGSSYNEQFF TGCAGTGCCGCGACTAGCGGGAGTTCCTACAATGAGCAGTTCTTC
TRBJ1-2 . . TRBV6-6 CASREATSRYGYTF TGTGCCAGCAGGGAGGCGACCTCACGCTATGGCTACACCTTC
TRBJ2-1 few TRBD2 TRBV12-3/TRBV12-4 CASSSPPGLAGGRSYNEQFF TGTGCCAGCAGTTCCCCCCCCGGACTAGCGGGAGGCCGCTCCTACAATGAGCAGTTCTTC
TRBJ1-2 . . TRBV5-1 CASSLDGGGGYTF TGCGCCAGCAGCTTGGATGGGGGCGGTGGCTACACCTTC
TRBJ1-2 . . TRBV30 CAHRSYYGYTF TGTGCCCACCGCAGCTACTATGGCTACACCTTC
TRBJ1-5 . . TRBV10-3 CAISSGNSNQPQHF TGTGCCATTAGTTCAGGGAATAGCAATCAGCCCCAGCATTTT
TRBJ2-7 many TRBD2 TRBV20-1 CSSGSLYEQYF TGCAGTAGCGGGAGTTTGTACGAGCAGTACTTC
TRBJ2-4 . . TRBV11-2 CASSLGQEIAKNIQYF TGTGCCAGCAGCTTAGGGCAGGAGATAGCCAAAAACATTCAGTACTTC
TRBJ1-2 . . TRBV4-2 CASSQGGQYTNYGYTF TGTGCCAGCAGCCAAGGCGGGCAGTATACTAACTATGGCTACACCTTC
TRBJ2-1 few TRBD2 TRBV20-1 CSARPSGRLQFF TGCAGTGCGAGACCTAGCGGGAGATTACAGTTCTTC
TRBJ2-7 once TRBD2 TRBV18 CASSQSGRAKGEQYF TGTGCCAGCTCTCAAAGCGGGAGGGCCAAGGGCGAGCAGTACTTC
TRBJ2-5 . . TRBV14 CASSQEGRRNQYF TGTGCCAGCAGCCAAGAGGGCAGGCGGAACCAGTACTTC
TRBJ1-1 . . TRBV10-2 CASSAGTNTEAFF TGCGCCAGCAGTGCAGGGACTAACACTGAAGCTTTCTTT
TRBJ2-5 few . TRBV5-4 CASSLGQAQETQYF TGTGCCAGCAGCTTGGGACAGGCCCAAGAGACCCAGTACTTC
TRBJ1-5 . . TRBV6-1 CASSEATGFRNQPQHF TGTGCCAGCAGTGAAGCTACAGGGTTTCGCAATCAGCCCCAGCATTTT